Listed below are T cell receptor beta chains from one sample, sequenced in a study of post-analysis software for immune sequencing data. TCRdb re-analysed the PCR reads in MiXCR, keeping a single row per CDR3 protein. Found here are about 260,000 distinct CDR3 sequences, 35% to 40% of them singletons; the top ten hold under 5%. Sequenced: blood. The receptors shown here come from a girl aged 5-17 years with multiple sclerosis. Each CDR3 is given with its conserved first and last residue. The order of the fields is CDR3 length, clone size, V gene, D gene, J gene, CDR3 DNA, CDR3 protein. The D gene is left open where the match is weak. Clone size is stated in some rows and not others, as once, few, many or a class when expanded.

14	many	TRBV15	TRBD1	TRBJ1-2	TGTGCCACCAGCAGAACGGGGACAGACTATGGCTACACCTTC	CATSRTGTDYGYTF
14	NA	TRBV11-2	NA	TRBJ2-7	TGTGCCAGCAGCTTCGGGGGCCCCCTTGGCGAGCAGTACTTC	CASSFGGPLGEQYF
15	NA	TRBV18	TRBD2	TRBJ2-1	TGTGCCAGCTCACCACCTAGCGGGAGGAGGGATGAGCAGTTCTTC	CASSPPSGRRDEQFF
14	NA	TRBV18	TRBD1	TRBJ2-5	TGTGCCAGCTCACGGGACAGGAACGAAGAGACCCAGTACTTC	CASSRDRNEETQYF
14	once	TRBV10-3	NA	TRBJ1-6	TGTGCCATCAGTGACGAAGGGGAGAATTCACCCCTCCACTTT	CAISDEGENSPLHF
11	few	TRBV6-1	NA	TRBJ1-2	TGTGCCAGCAGTGATGGGGGAAAGCACACCTTC	CASSDGGKHTF
12	many	TRBV6-2/TRBV6-3	TRBD2	TRBJ2-3	TGTGCCAGCAGTTACTCGACTAGCGCGCAGTATTTT	CASSYSTSAQYF
18	NA	TRBV3-1	TRBD2	TRBJ2-3	TGTGCCAGCAGCCAAGAGAGCGGGAGTCACTGGAGCACAGATACGCAGTATTTT	CASSQESGSHWSTDTQYF
15	NA	TRBV5-1	NA	TRBJ2-1	TGCGTCAGCAGCTTGGAGGGTTTACCGTCTGATGAGCAGTTCTTC	CVSSLEGLPSDEQFF
18	NA	TRBV3-1	NA	TRBJ1-2	TGTGCCAGCAGCCCTAAGATAGGACAACTGCCTCCTAACTATGGCTACACCTTC	CASSPKIGQLPPNYGYTF